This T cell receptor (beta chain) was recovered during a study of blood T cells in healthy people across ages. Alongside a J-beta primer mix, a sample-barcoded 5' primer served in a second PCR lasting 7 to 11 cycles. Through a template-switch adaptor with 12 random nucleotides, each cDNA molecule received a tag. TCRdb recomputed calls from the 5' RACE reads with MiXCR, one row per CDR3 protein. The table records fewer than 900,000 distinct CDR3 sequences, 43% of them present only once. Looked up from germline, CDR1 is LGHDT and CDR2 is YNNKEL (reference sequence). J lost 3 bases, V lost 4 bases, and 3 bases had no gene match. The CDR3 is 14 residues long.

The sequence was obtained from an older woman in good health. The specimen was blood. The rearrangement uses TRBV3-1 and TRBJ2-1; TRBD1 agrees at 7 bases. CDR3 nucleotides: TGTGCCAGCAGCCTGGGGACAGTCTACAATGAGCAGTTCTTC. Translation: CASSLGTVYNEQFF.